In this sample, the clone carrying this T cell receptor (beta chain) turned up once. Its specificity is not known. This sample is part of a study of cytomegalovirus exposure and HLA in healthy donors. CDR3 length: 17 residues. The germline V gene has CDR1 MDHEN and CDR2 SYDVKM. The junction had 7 bases not matched to a gene; V was cut back by 2 bases and J by 7 bases. Study-level points and caveats: The authors confirmed in vitro that a few CMV-associated chains were specific for CMV antigens. Reportedly, diagnosis of cytomegalovirus status by the classifier showed high specificity and sensitivity. Certain sequence variants were highly shared and formed a cluster, and this cluster was likely a sequencing artifact.

Primers included in the PCR were 60 Vbeta and 13 Jbeta primers. Clones were sequenced by immunoSEQ multiplex PCR, and TCRdb holds only the in-frame ones, with some missing. Of 100,000 to 150,000 clones detected, about 83% appear once; the ten largest clones hold less than 5.5%. Sequencing was performed on PBMCs. This chain links TRBV28 with TRBJ2-2, with TRBD2 matching 13 bases. This receptor was identified in a young woman in good health and CMV-seronegative. CDR3: CASSLKLAGGPGGELFF. CDR3 DNA sequence: TGTGCCAGCAGTTTAAAACTAGCGGGGGGGCCGGGCGGGGAGCTGTTTTTT.